This TCR beta chain was sequenced in a study of blood T cell repertoires in COVID-19. This table comes from immunoSEQ multiplex PCR, and its TCRdb copy is limited to in-frame clones, with some not included. Of around 170,000 clones in the sample, 65% to 85% were seen once. This CDR3 spans 14 amino acids. Trimming removed 5 bases from V and 7 bases from J, with 15 bases in between. CDR1 and CDR2 from the germline V gene are LNHDA and SQIVND (reference sequence). Source material: peripheral blood. The chain has TRBV19 and TRBJ1-5; the D gene is possibly TRBD1 (6 bases). The TCR originated in a woman older than 75 with acute or convalescent COVID-19. CDR3 in DNA: TGTGCCAGTAGTGGAGGAAGGGGGACGCAGCCCCAGCATTTT. This encodes CASSGGRGTQPQHF.